The 27 T cell receptor beta chains below come from one sample, sequenced in a study of blood T cell repertoires in COVID-19. Sequencing used immunoSEQ multiplex PCR; TCRdb keeps in-frame clones, though not all of them. There are around 460,000 clones in the sample; approximately 90% occur only once, and approximately 0.92% lies in the top ten. Material for sequencing was peripheral blood. These receptors came from a man younger than 35 with COVID-19, enrolled during active disease.

Only one count was recorded for this clone. The chain combines TRBV5-4 with TRBJ1-1; perhaps TRBD1 as D (6 bases). CDR3 length: 16 amino acids. V lost 3 bases and J lost 0, with 15 bases in between. CDR1 and CDR2 (germline): SGHNT, YYREEE (reference sequence). The CDR3 region has the DNA TGTGCCAGCAGCTCCCCCAGGACAGACATGAACACTGAAGCTTTCTTT. It specifies CASSSPRTDMNTEAFF.

The chain is built from TRBV6-1 and TRBJ1-5; weak D call: TRBD1 (5 bases). This CDR3 is built from 15 residues. Germline V gene data show CDR1 as MNHNS and CDR2 as SASEGT. V was trimmed by 3 bases and J by 4 bases, leaving 13 bases between them. CDR3 bases: TGTGCCAGCAGTGATGGGTTCAGGGTAAATCAGCCCCAGCATTTT. This encodes CASSDGFRVNQPQHF.

The chain joins TRBV3-1 (or the pseudogene TRBV3-2) to TRBJ2-6; no reliable D call. The CDR3 length is 14 residues. Germline V lookup: CDR1 LGHDT, CDR2 YNNKEL (reference sequence). Trimming pared 4 bases from V and 4 bases from J, leaving 8 bases between. CDR3 sequence: CASSPSVGANVLTF. CDR3 sequence (DNA): TGTGCCAGCAGCCCGTCGGTAGGGGCCAACGTCCTGACTTTC.

The V and J genes are TRBV30 and TRBJ1-1, with D unresolved. The CDR3 runs to 13 residues. Germline V CDR1 and CDR2: GTSNPN, SVGIG (reference sequence). The ends were cut back, 2 bases at V and 4 bases at J, with 11 bases in the middle. The CDR3 DNA sequence: TGTGCCTGGAGTCCCCAGGATGGCACTGAAGCTTTCTTT. Translating it yields CAWSPQDGTEAFF.

The J gene is TRBJ2-7, the V gene TRBV19; the D gene is possibly TRBD2 (6 bases). This CDR3 contains 11 residues. Germline assignment: CDR1 LNHDA and CDR2 SQIVND (reference sequence). Trimming left V 6 bases short and J 7 bases short, with 10 bases between. The CDR3 here is CASSLGGEQYF. The CDR3 nucleotides read TGTGCCAGTAGCCTGGGGGGTGAGCAGTACTTC. The whole variable domain, filled in from reference TRBV19 and TRBJ2-7, reads DGGITQSPKYLFRKEGQNVTLSCEQNLNHDAMYWYRQDPGQGLRLIYYSQIVNDFQKGDIAEGYSVSREKKESFPLTVTSAQKNPTAFYLCASSLGGEQYFGPGTRLTVT.

The chain employs TRBV5-1 and TRBJ2-7, with TRBD2 matching over 7 bases. The J segment lost 3 bases and the V segment lost 0 bases, leaving 6 bases of the junction unmatched. This CDR3 region has 15 residues. CDR1 is SGHRS and CDR2 is YFSETQ in the germline V gene. In DNA form, the CDR3 reads TGCGCCAGCAGCTTGGGGGCGGGAGTTGACTACGAGCAGTACTTC. This encodes CASSLGAGVDYEQYF.

The chain joins TRBV30 to TRBJ2-2; D is perhaps TRBD2 (5 bases). Germline lookup yields CDR1 GTSNPN and CDR2 SVGIG (reference sequence). This CDR3 is built from 14 residues. The V end was cut by 1 base, the J end by 2 bases, with 8 bases between. Written as DNA, the CDR3 is TGTGCCTGGAGTGCGACTATCAACACCGGGGAGCTGTTTTTT. It specifies CAWSATINTGELFF.

The chain uses TRBV7-9 and TRBJ2-1; 12 nucleotides line up with TRBD2. The CDR3 runs to 15 residues. Germline loops: CDR1 SEHNR, CDR2 FQNEAQ (reference sequence). Trimming cost V 5 bases and J 7 bases; bases outside gene matches: 6. This chain's CDR3 is CASSTRTSGNNEQFF. In nucleotides, the CDR3 is TGTGCCAGCAGCACCCGGACTAGCGGGAATAATGAGCAGTTCTTC. The entire variable domain, with the rest obtained from reference TRBV7-9 and TRBJ2-1, is as follows: DTGVSQNPRHKITKRGQNVTFRCDPISEHNRLYWYRQTLGQGPEFLTYFQNEAQLEKSRLLSDRFSAERPKGSFSTLEIQRTEQGDSAMYLCASSTRTSGNNEQFFGPGTRLTVL.

This clone has a handful of counts. This specimen includes other DNA sequences encoding the same CDR3. CDR3 amino acids: CASSLAGGGETQYF. The DNA for the CDR3 is TGTGCCAGCAGCTTGGCCGGGGGTGGAGAGACCCAGTACTTC. The chain carries TRBV5-4 and TRBJ2-5; a weak D match, TRBD2 (6 bases). V was trimmed by 0 bases and J by 4 bases, leaving 10 bases between them. The CDR3 is made up of 14 amino acids. From germline, CDR1 is SGHNT and CDR2 YYREEE (reference sequence).

This chain links TRBV7-8 with TRBJ2-7; tentatively, D is TRBD1 (6 bases). The germline V gene encodes CDR1 SGHVS and CDR2 FQNEAQ. Trimming removed 3 bases at V and 4 bases at J, with 13 bases between. The length of the CDR3 is 14 residues. The CDR3 region is CASSLQGHMYEQYF. The CDR3 nucleotides are TGTGCCAGCAGCTTGCAGGGGCACATGTACGAGCAGTACTTC.

A single count supports this clone. The V gene is TRBV24-1, the J gene TRBJ2-2; 8 bases are shared with TRBD2. V gave up 7 bases and J gave up 0 bases; unmatched junction bases: 6. The CDR3 consists of 16 residues. Germline V gene lookup returns CDR1 KGHDR and CDR2 SFDVKD. The chain's CDR3 is CATSDTSGANTGELFF. The CDR3 DNA is TGTGCCACCAGCGATACTAGCGGAGCGAACACCGGGGAGCTGTTTTTT.

This clone was recorded many times. The chain links TRBV5-5 to TRBJ1-1; tentatively, D is TRBD1 (5 bases). Trimming cost V 5 bases and J 1 base, with 12 bases left between them. The CDR3 spans 14 residues. CDR1 and CDR2 from the germline V gene are SGHKS and YYEKEE (reference sequence). The CDR3: CASSSYRQNTEAFF. The CDR3 DNA sequence: TGTGCCAGCAGTTCATACAGGCAGAACACTGAAGCTTTCTTT.

The gene calls are TRBV2 and TRBJ1-4, with 8 positions matching TRBD1. The V and J ends lost 7 bases and 5 bases, in that order; junction bases with no gene match: 3. From germline, CDR1 is SNHLY and CDR2 FYNNEI. The CDR3 has 13 amino acids. Here the CDR3 reads CASKQGGNEKLFF. The CDR3 region has the DNA TGTGCCAGCAAACAGGGGGGGAATGAAAAACTGTTTTTT.

In this sample, this clone turned up once. The V call is TRBV27, the J call TRBJ2-1; D is uncertain. V lost 5 bases and J lost 2, with 10 bases in between. The CDR3 runs 14 residues. Germline loops: CDR1 MNHEY, CDR2 SMNVEV (reference sequence). The CDR3 reads CASSRTFTYNEQFF. Here the CDR3 DNA reads TGTGCCAGCAGTCGAACATTTACCTACAATGAGCAGTTCTTC.

V is TRBV7-2 and J is TRBJ2-1; 12 bases fit TRBD2. V trimming: 7 bases; J trimming: 7 bases; junction bases outside the gene matches: 5. The germline V gene encodes CDR1 SGHTA and CDR2 FQGNSA. This CDR3 has 14 amino acids. The CDR3, as DNA: TGTGCCAGCAACCTAGCGGGGGGGCGGAATGAGCAGTTCTTC. This sequence encodes CASNLAGGRNEQFF.

This rearrangement joins TRBV11-2 to TRBJ2-7; D is unresolved. The germline V gene has CDR1 SGHAT and CDR2 FQNNGV. CDR3 length: 14 residues. V lost 4 bases, J lost 2 bases, and 12 bases lay in between. CDR3 nucleotide sequence: TGTGCCAGCAGCTATGCCCCCATAGCCTACGAGCAGTACTTC. Translated, it gives CASSYAPIAYEQYF.

The chain has TRBV27 and TRBJ1-2; 9 nucleotides align to TRBD1. V dropped 3 bases and J dropped 9; count of bases not matched to a gene: 5. The CDR3 has 13 amino acids. CDR1 is MNHEY and CDR2 is SMNVEV in the germline V gene (reference sequence). The CDR3 nucleotides read TGTGCCAGCAGTTTGGTTGGACAGGGGAGCTACACCTTC. Protein: CASSLVGQGSYTF.

This chain links TRBV7-2 with TRBJ2-1, with 7 bases matching TRBD2. Unmatched junction bases numbered 3, after V lost 1 base and J lost 6 bases. CDR1 is SGHTA and CDR2 is FQGNSA in the germline V gene. The CDR3 covers 14 residues. CDR3 coding DNA: TGTGCCAGCAGCTTAGTACTAGCGCTCAATGAGCAGTTCTTC. Translated, it gives CASSLVLALNEQFF.

This clone occurred once. The genes are TRBV15 and TRBJ2-1; D uncertain. CDR1 is LNHNV and CDR2 is YYDKDF in the germline V gene (reference sequence). Deletions cut 5 bases from V and 6 bases from J, with 14 bases between. The CDR3 extends over 14 amino acids. The CDR3 loop reads CATSATGNGNEQFF. The CDR3, as DNA: TGTGCCACCAGCGCCACCGGTAATGGCAATGAGCAGTTCTTC.

The V call is TRBV4-2, the J call TRBJ2-3; no clear D gene. The CDR3 loop spans 14 amino acids. V shed 0 bases and J shed 2 bases, with 6 bases lying between them. Germline V CDR1 and CDR2: LGHNA, YNFKEQ. CDR3 nucleotides: TGTGCCAGCAGCCAAGATCCTTTCACAGATACGCAGTATTTT. It is translated as CASSQDPFTDTQYF.

The chain is built from TRBV6-5 and TRBJ2-3, with 9 bases lining up with TRBD2. The V segment lost 6 bases and the J segment 7 bases; nucleotides outside the gene matches: 5. This CDR3 is built from 13 residues. The germline gives CDR1 MNHEY, CDR2 SVGAGI. CDR3 DNA: TGTGCCAGCAGCTCGCGGGGGGGCTATACGCAGTATTTT. Protein: CASSSRGGYTQYF.

The table lists this clone with a count of one. The rearrangement links TRBV7-9 to TRBJ2-3, with D unresolved. V was shortened by 1 base and J by 7 bases, with 12 bases between the two germline ends. This CDR3 spans 14 amino acids. Germline V gene lookup returns CDR1 SEHNR and CDR2 FQNEAQ (reference sequence). The CDR3 loop is CASSLVGWRHTQYF. The CDR3 nucleotides are TGTGCCAGCAGCTTAGTTGGATGGCGGCATACGCAGTATTTT.

The CDR3 is CSVENTKRGGPEGQFF. The CDR3 DNA reads TGCAGCGTTGAAAACACTAAGCGGGGGGGCCCCGAGGGGCAGTTCTTC. The V gene is TRBV29-1, the J gene TRBJ2-1; 10 bases line up with TRBD2. The J segment lost 12 bases and the V segment lost 2 bases, leaving 16 bases of the junction unmatched. There are 16 residues in the CDR3. Germline CDR1 and CDR2: SQVTM and ANQGSEA.

This clone appeared a single time. This chain joins TRBV6-1 and TRBJ2-7; 15 nucleotides align to TRBD2. V gave up 4 bases and J gave up 1 base; unmatched junction bases: 2. Per germline, CDR1 MNHNS and CDR2 SASEGT. The CDR3 is made up of 16 amino acids. CDR3 DNA: TGTGCCAGCAGTGTCGGACTAGCGGGGGGGTCCTACGAGCAGTACTTC. It encodes CASSVGLAGGSYEQYF.

The rearrangement joins TRBV5-6 to TRBJ2-5; 7 positions match TRBD2. The CDR3 sequence is 16 residues long. J lost 5 bases, V lost 4 bases, and 14 bases had no gene match. Germline V gene data show CDR1 as SGHDT and CDR2 as YYEEEE. CDR3 sequence: CASSAPLGAGTETQYF. The CDR3 nucleotides read TGTGCCAGCAGCGCCCCCCTCGGAGCGGGGACCGAGACCCAGTACTTC.

The genes are TRBV11-1 and TRBJ2-1, with 7 bases aligning to TRBD2. Germline-derived CDR1 and CDR2 are SGHAT and FQDESV (reference sequence). V was pared by 1 base and J by 4 bases, with 4 bases of the junction left unmatched. The CDR3 runs 15 residues. The CDR3 nucleotides are TGTGCCAGCAGCTTAGGAAGCGGGGTTTACAATGAGCAGTTCTTC. Translated: CASSLGSGVYNEQFF.

The rearrangement uses TRBV7-9 and TRBJ2-1, with 11 nucleotides matching TRBD2. Germline V gene sequence: CDR1 SEHNR, CDR2 FQNEAQ (reference sequence). CDR3 length: 15 amino acids. J was trimmed by 7 bases and V by 5 bases; bases with no gene match: 7. CDR3 sequence (DNA): TGTGCCAGCAGCCCCCTAGCGGGAGGTTCGAATGAGCAGTTCTTC. Translated, it gives CASSPLAGGSNEQFF.